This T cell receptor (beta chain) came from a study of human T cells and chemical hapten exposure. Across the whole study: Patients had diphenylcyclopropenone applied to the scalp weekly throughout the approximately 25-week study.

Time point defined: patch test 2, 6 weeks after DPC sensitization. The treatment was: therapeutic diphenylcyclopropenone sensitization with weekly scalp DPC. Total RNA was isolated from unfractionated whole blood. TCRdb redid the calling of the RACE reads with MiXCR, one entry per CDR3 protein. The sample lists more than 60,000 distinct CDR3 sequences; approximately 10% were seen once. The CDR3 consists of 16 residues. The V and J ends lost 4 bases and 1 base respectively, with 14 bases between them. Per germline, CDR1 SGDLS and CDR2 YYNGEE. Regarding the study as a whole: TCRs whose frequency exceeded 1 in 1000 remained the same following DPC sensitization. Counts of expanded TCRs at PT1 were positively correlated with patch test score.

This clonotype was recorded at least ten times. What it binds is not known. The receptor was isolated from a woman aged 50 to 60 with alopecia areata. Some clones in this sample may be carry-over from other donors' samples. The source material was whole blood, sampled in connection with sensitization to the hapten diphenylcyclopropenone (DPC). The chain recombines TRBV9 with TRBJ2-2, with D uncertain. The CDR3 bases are TGTGCCAGCAGCCCCCTCTGGGCTTTGAACACCGGGGAGCTGTTTTTT. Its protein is CASSPLWALNTGELFF.